The clone carrying this T cell receptor beta chain came up a few times. The data are from a study of T cells in Graves' hyperthyroidism and ophthalmopathy. This CDR3 is built from 14 residues. J gave up 4 bases and V 6 bases, and 5 bases lay outside the gene matches. Researchers amplified the TCR beta CDR3 regions from RNA transcripts. First-round RT-PCR of the TCR CDR3 relied on the HTBI primer set. TCRdb re-called the multiplex PCR reads through MiXCR, storing one row per CDR3 protein. In the table there are under 250,000 distinct CDR3 sequences, 15% to 20% of which are singletons. The chain joins TRBV12-3 or TRBV12-4 to TRBJ1-2; 10 bases map to TRBD1. The specimen sequenced was blood. The receptor was derived from a man in his fifties or sixties with Graves' hyperthyroidism. CDR3 amino acids: CASRLGTGVYGYTF. The CDR3 bases are TGTGCCAGCAGATTGGGGACAGGGGTCTATGGCTACACCTTC.